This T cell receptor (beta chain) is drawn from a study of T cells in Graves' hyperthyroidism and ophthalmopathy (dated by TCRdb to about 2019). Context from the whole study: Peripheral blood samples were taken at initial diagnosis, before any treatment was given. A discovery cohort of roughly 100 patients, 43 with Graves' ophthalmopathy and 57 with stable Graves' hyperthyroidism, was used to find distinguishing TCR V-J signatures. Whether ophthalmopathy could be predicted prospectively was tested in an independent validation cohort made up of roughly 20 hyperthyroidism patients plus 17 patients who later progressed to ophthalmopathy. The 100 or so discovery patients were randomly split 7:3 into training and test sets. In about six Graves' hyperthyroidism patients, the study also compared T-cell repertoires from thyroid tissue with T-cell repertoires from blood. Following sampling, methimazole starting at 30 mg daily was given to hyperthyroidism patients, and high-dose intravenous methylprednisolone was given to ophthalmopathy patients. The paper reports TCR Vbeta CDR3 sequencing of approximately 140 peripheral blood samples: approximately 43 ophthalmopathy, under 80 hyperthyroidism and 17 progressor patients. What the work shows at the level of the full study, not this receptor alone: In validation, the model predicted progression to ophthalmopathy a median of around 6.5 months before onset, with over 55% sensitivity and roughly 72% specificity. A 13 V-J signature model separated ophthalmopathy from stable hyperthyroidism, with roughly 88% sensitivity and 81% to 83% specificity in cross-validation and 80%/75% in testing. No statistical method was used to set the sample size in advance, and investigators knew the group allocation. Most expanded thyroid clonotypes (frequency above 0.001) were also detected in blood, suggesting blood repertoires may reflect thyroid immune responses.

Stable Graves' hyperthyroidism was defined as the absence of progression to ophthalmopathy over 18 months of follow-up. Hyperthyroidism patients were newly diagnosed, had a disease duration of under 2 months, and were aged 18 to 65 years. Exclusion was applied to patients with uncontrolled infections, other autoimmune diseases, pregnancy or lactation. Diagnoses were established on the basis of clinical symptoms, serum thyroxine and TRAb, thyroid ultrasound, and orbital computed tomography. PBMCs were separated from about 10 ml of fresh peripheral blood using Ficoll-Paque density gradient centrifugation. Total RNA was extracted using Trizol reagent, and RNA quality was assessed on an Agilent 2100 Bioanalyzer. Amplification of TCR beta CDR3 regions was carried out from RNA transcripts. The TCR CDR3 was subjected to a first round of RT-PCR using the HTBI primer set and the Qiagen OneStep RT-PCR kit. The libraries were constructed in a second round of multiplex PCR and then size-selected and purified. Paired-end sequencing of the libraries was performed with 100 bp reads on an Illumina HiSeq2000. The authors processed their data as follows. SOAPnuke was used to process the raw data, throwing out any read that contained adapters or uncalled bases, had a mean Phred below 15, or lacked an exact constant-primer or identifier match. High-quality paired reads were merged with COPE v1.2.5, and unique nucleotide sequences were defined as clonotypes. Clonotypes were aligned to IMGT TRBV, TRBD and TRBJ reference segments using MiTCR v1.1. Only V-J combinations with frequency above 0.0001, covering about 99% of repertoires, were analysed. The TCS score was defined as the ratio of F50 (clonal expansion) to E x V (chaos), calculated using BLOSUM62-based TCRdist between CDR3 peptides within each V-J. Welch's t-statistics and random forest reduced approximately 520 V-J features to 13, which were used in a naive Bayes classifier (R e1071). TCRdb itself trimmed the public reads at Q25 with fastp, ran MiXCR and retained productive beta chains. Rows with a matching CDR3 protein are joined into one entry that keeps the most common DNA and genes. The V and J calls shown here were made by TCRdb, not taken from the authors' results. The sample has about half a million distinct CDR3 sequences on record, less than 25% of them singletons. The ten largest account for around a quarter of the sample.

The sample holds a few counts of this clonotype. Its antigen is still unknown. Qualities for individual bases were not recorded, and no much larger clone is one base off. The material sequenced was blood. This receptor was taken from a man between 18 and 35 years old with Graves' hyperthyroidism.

The sequenced DNA is TGCGCCAGCAGCTTGGGAGCAGGGGCTAGTCAGCCCCAGCATTTT. Its protein is CASSLGAGASQPQHF. The rearranged chain carries TRBV5-1 and TRBJ1-5, with a tentative D gene TRBD1 over 6 matching bases. At the junction V is shortened by 0 bases and J by 6 bases, with 13 bases in between. The CDR3 holds 15 amino acids from the cysteine to the phenylalanine. Only CDR3 DNA is held: 45 bases, read in frame from base 1. The germline V gene provides CDR1 SGHRS and CDR2 YFSETQ.